Detailed here is one T cell receptor (beta chain). With 10 bases removed from V and 6 bases from J, the gap between germline ends came to 20 bases. The CDR3 consists of 14 residues. CDR1 is ENHRY and CDR2 is SYGVKD in the germline V gene. These data are taken from a study of blood T cell repertoires in COVID-19. Sequencing was performed with immunoSEQ multiplex PCR; in TCRdb, only in-frame clones are kept and a portion is missing. The table includes fewer than 300,000 clones, about 91% detected once. This chain links TRBV10-3 with TRBJ2-3; tentative D call: TRBD1 (5 bases). The sequenced sample consisted of peripheral blood. This clonotype was sampled from a person aged 18-29 years with COVID-19, enrolled during active disease. The CDR3, as DNA: TGTGCCACCTCGACCCCCGAAGGGGCGGATACGCAGTATTTT. Translating gives CATSTPEGADTQYF.